This T cell receptor beta chain was observed in a study of cytomegalovirus exposure and HLA in healthy donors (dated by TCRdb to the late 2010s). For the wider study: An earlier analysis of approximately 590 of the donors reported 250 to 300 Gb of sequence data and 117 million unique TCR beta sequences from about 179 million T cells. An early release that covered some 640 HLA-typed donors contained about 290 gigabases of sequencing data and tens of millions of unique TCR sequences. Of the 350 to 450 genotyped donors, 65% to 90% were placed in the genetic ancestry cluster associated with self-reported Caucasian donors. The study was designed to test whether signatures of past pathogen exposure could be identified by cataloging public T cell receptors. Using immunosequencing, the study profiled T cell repertoires from around 680 subjects and related those repertoires to cytomegalovirus serostatus. Along with the approximately 600-subject first cohort, a separate validation cohort of over 90 different subjects was used. High-throughput TCR immunosequencing, statistical association of individual TCRs with disease status, and machine learning were combined to predict cytomegalovirus infection status. A later analysis re-examined previously published TCR beta repertoires from 610 or so donors and added high-resolution HLA genotyping to investigate patterns of TCR occurrence. Rather than using new phenotypic data, the later analysis identified candidate immune exposures from TCR beta sequences and from how often those sequences occurred across donors. To decide whether each TCR beta V gene segment behaved as functional or pseudogenic, an earlier analysis of some 600 of the donors relied on high-throughput TCR beta sequencing. Donor age, sex, ethnicity and CMV serostatus were collected together with the repertoire data. A later genetic analysis took genome-wide SNP genotypes for about 55% of the 666 donors and used that subset as a discovery cohort. All discovery cohort repertoires had been generated using a single sequencing platform. Class I and class II HLA loci were covered by the typing at four-digit resolution. Typing coverage differed by locus: A, B, C, DRB1 and DQB1 were typed in roughly 620-630 donors, DQA1 in about 560, DPA1 in some 570, and DPB1 in just under 490. Four to six DR-DQ haplotypes were handled as single units for association and clustering, since linkage in the cohort was strong. Across around 400 genotyped donors of the cohort, an average of about 200,000 unique TCR beta nucleotide sequences per donor were sequenced, and approximately 17% of those sequences were non-productive.

The paper as a whole reports these results and caveats: Cytomegalovirus status was reported to be diagnosed by the classifier with high specificity and sensitivity in both the original and validation cohorts. In vitro tests confirmed that a few of the cytomegalovirus-associated TCR beta chains recognize cytomegalovirus antigens. A later analysis associated some 17,000 TCR beta sequences with specific HLA alleles at a false discovery rate of 0.05. An association between a missense DCLRE1C variant and V-gene and J-gene trimming of TCR beta chains was found in a later genetic analysis and replicated in an independent cohort. Compared with the approximately 700-donor mean, donors in an Asian-associated ancestry cluster had fewer N-insertions in productive TCRs, according to a later genetic analysis. In an earlier analysis of under 600 of the donors, most TCR beta V segments were observed in productive rearrangements about 87% or about 30% of the time, broadly matching IMGT annotations. In a later analysis, several top co-occurrence clusters were reported to appear linked to parvovirus B19, influenza, CMV and Epstein-Barr virus. The 87-base-pair reads could not distinguish some IMGT-functional V segments, including TRBV6-2 and TRBV6-3, so those segments were excluded. Compared with equally common non-associated chains, HLA-associated TCR beta chains in a later analysis were more clonally expanded and had lower generation probabilities. The sequencing pipeline was judged likely to have produced a cluster of highly shared sequence variants as a technical artifact. Presence/absence analyses assumed roughly uniform sequencing depth across donors, an assumption that may not hold. The study gave a list of some 150 TCR beta chains associated with cytomegalovirus. Because counts were too low, roughly 18 rarely observed V segments, including chromosome 9 orphons, were left out of the earlier analysis of 500 to 650 of the donors. Only TCR beta chains were sequenced in this cohort, and the absence of alpha or paired-chain data limited detectable features. A further reported finding was that TCR beta sequences accurately predicted the HLA-A and HLA-B alleles for most subjects in the first cohort. Because HLA typing was missing for some donors at each locus, association tests included only the typed subset. Correlated functional status among segregating V segments might reflect linkage disequilibrium, but an unknown experimental factor could not be ruled out. In a later analysis, most CMV-associated TCR beta chains were found to appear HLA-restricted, with HLA associations seemingly driven largely by CMV exposure. In a later analysis, the rate of TCR association differed among HLA loci, with DRB1 alleles having the most associated TCRs and HLA-C alleles having the fewest. It was suggested by the authors that the approach could potentially be generalized to other disease states and immunological phenotypes. When HLA alleles, especially DR and DQ, strongly co-occurred, TCR associations were difficult to assign to individual alleles. Across donors, most TCR sequences were observed very rarely, whereas some public TCRs were present in many individuals. Immune exposure information for the cohort was limited to CMV serostatus.

V ends up 1 base short and J 2 bases short, with an unmatched junction base count of 10. CDR1 and CDR2 are read off the germline V gene as SGHRS and YFSETQ. Inclusive of the bounding cysteine and phenylalanine, the CDR3 is 17 residues long. Left in the record is the CDR3 DNA by itself, 51 bases read in frame from the first base. Libraries were built with the immunoSEQ multiplex PCR assay. A mixture of 60 forward primers for TCR Vbeta segments and 13 reverse primers for TCR Jbeta segments was used in the multiplex PCR. A multiplex PCR assay on genomic DNA amplified the CDR3 region of rearranged TCR beta genes. The amplified TCR beta libraries were sequenced on the Illumina HiSeq System as 87-base-pair reads. The published analysis was carried out like this. Across the 600 to 700 repertoires, a later analysis counted 80 million or so unique TCR beta chains, roughly 11 million of which were shared by at least two donors. Raw reads were error-corrected and collapsed into unique sequences with a nearest-neighbor algorithm that merged closely related sequences to remove PCR and sequencing errors. Alignment of CDR3 sequences to IMGT reference sequences was used to assign V, D and J gene segments. For a sequence to be retained, at least a six-nucleotide match to both a V gene segment and a J gene segment was required. Rearrangements were classified as productive when the CDR3 lacked stop codons and remained in frame with V and J, and all other rearrangements were classified as non-productive. Following IMGT convention, CDR3 was defined as the stretch from the second conserved V-encoded cysteine up to the conserved J-encoded phenylalanine. Sequences without an unambiguous match to a single V gene segment were excluded from the earlier analysis of almost 600 of the donors. In an earlier analysis of 587 of the donors, a V segment was called functional when productive rearrangements were above 56.7%, and segregating when the standard deviation between donors exceeded 5%. A statistical classification framework was developed to diagnose cytomegalovirus status using the catalog of TCR beta chain sequences. In a later analysis, V and J genes were assigned by comparing TCR nucleotide sequences against IMGT/GENE-DB human TR gene sequences. Using the TCRdist pipeline, a later analysis assigned CDR3 sequences along with most-parsimonious VDJ recombination scenarios. In a later analysis, each TCR beta chain was defined by its CDR3 amino acid sequence together with its V-gene family, and reads lacking a unique V-gene family were excluded. As a way to deal with suspected cross-contamination and a sequencing artifact, a later analysis dropped hundreds of nucleotide sequences that were highly shared and had low generation probability. In a later analysis, a clonal expansion index for each public chain was calculated from normalized within-repertoire ranks of inferred template counts. In a later analysis, generation probabilities were computed using a VDJ recombination model fitted to out-of-frame rearrangements, and the results were checked against IGoR. A later analysis scored TCR-TCR, TCR-HLA and TCR-CMV co-occurrence with hypergeometric tests, applying a repertoire-size bias correction to TCR pairs. To estimate false discovery rates, a later analysis permuted the HLA or CMV assignments 20 times. A later analysis grouped co-occurring TCRs with DBSCAN, adding TCRdist sequence similarity when clustering within HLA-allele-positive subsets. Repertoires with fewer than 30,000 or more than 120,000 public chains, plus five repertoires with anomalous nucleotide sharing, were excluded from co-occurrence clustering. TCRdb obtained this table from immuneACCESS and retained in-frame rearrangements with V and J assigned. These tables miss some clones; where compared with another copy, unresolved V genes account for less than half of the shortfall, and the remainder is unexplained. The V and J calls and clone size come from that table; D and trimming were worked out from the DNA. Within this sample are some 130,000 clones, with 70% to 85% of them counted one time only. Of the sample, 4.2% falls within the top ten clones.

As to this clone: The specificity of this receptor is unknown. Qualities for individual bases were not recorded, and no much larger clone is one base off.

The cohort was made up of 666 healthy bone marrow donors. At the time of sampling, every cohort member was nominally healthy, though immune exposures that went unrecorded were likely present. The donor was CMV seropositive and was included in the group of 250 to 300 seropositive cohort members. A peripheral blood sample was collected from each donor, and TCR beta sequencing was performed on peripheral blood mononuclear cells. Genomic DNA was extracted from the blood cell samples with the Qiagen DNeasy Blood Extraction Kit. The sequence was collected from a male donor in good health and CMV-seropositive. The sequenced sample was PBMCs. The sequence joins TRBV5-1 to TRBJ2-3, with 7 junctional bases fitting TRBD2. The nucleotide sequence is given as TGCGCCAGCAGCTTGTGGGCCGGGGGGACTTACACAGATACGCAGTATTTT. Translation gives CASSLWAGGTYTDTQYF. With the portions outside the CDR3 filled from the reference TRBV5-1 and TRBJ2-3 genes, the complete variable region becomes KAGVTQTPRYLIKTRGQQVTLSCSPISGHRSVSWYQQTPGQGLQFLFEYFSETQRNKGNFPGRFSGRQFSNSRSEMNVSTLELGDSALYLCASSLWAGGTYTDTQYFGPGTRLTVL.